This is a list of T cell receptor beta chains from one sample in a study of shared clonotypes between healthy human individuals. TCRdb keeps only in-frame clones here, not all; method: immunoSEQ multiplex PCR. The sample carries roughly 2.5 million clones, 85% to 95% recorded once. The sequenced sample consisted of naive CD4+ T cells sorted from blood. These receptors all come from a man between 18 and 35 years old in good health. Both conserved end residues are part of each CDR3. A D gene is named only where the DNA matches it firmly. Size values are once, few and many counts, or a class for expanded clones, and some rows have none.

abundance | d_gene | j_gene | v_gene | CDR3nt | CDR3aa
. | . | TRBJ2-3 | TRBV27 | TGTGCCAGCAGTGTCACACGGGGAAAAGATACGCAGTATTTT | CASSVTRGKDTQYF
. | TRBD1 | TRBJ1-6 | TRBV27 | TGTGCCAGCAGTTCAAGGGGACAGGTAAGGTCACCCCTCCACTTT | CASSSRGQVRSPLHF
. | TRBD1 | TRBJ1-4 | TRBV5-1 | TGCGCCAGCAGCACGGGACAGGGGAACGAAAAACTGTTTTTT | CASSTGQGNEKLFF
. | TRBD1 | TRBJ2-5 | TRBV18 | TGTGCCGCCTCGGGACAGGTCCAAGAGACCCAGTACTTC | CAASGQVQETQYF
. | TRBD1 | TRBJ2-2 | TRBV6-5 | TGTGCCAGCAGTTCCGAACAGGGGGCGAGGGAGCTGTTTTTT | CASSSEQGARELFF
. | . | TRBJ1-1 | TRBV15 | TGTGCCACCAGCAGAGATTATGCGTCCGCGGATGGAGCTTTCTTT | CATSRDYASADGAFF
. | . | TRBJ1-5 | TRBV7-9 | TGTGCCAGCAGCTTATCGGGAGTCAATCAGCCCCAGCATTTT | CASSLSGVNQPQHF
once | TRBD1 | TRBJ2-7 | TRBV9 | TGTGCCAGCAGCGTAGGACAGGGGGTTTCCTACGAGCAGTACTTC | CASSVGQGVSYEQYF
. | . | TRBJ2-1 | TRBV11-3 | TGTGCCAGCAGCTTAGCGGGCCACAATGAGCAGTTCTTC | CASSLAGHNEQFF
once | TRBD2 | TRBJ2-1 | TRBV9 | TGTGCCATCTTTAGCGGGAGAGGTAGTCATGAGCAGTTCTTC | CAIFSGRGSHEQFF
. | . | TRBJ2-3 | TRBV27 | TGTGCCAGCAGTTTGAGGGGCGTCGATACGCAGTATTTT | CASSLRGVDTQYF
. | TRBD2 | TRBJ2-3 | TRBV5-6 | TGTGCCAGCAGCTTGGTTTTAGCGGGGGTTAGCACAGATACGCAGTATTTT | CASSLVLAGVSTDTQYF
. | TRBD1 | TRBJ1-2 | TRBV23-1 | TGCGCCAGCAGTCAACGGGACAGGGGCGACTATGGCTACACCTTC | CASSQRDRGDYGYTF
. | . | TRBJ2-6 | TRBV28 | TGTGCCAGCAGTATTGGAGTCTCTGGGGCCAACGTCCTGACTTTC | CASSIGVSGANVLTF
. | . | TRBJ2-2 | TRBV10-1 | TGCGCCAGCAGTGAGTCGATGCAGGGGAGCCATGCCACCGGGGAGCTGTTTTTT | CASSESMQGSHATGELFF
. | TRBD2 | TRBJ2-1 | TRBV5-1 | TGCGCCAGCAGCTCGTCACCGGGACTAGCGAGCTCCTACAATGAGCAGTTCTTC | CASSSSPGLASSYNEQFF
. | . | TRBJ1-4 | TRBV30 | TGTGCCTGGAGTGGACGGATTAATGAAAAACTGTTTTTT | CAWSGRINEKLFF
. | . | TRBJ1-5 | TRBV6-1 | TGTGCCAGCAGTGAACAGGGTTCGCTCCAGCCCCAGCATTTT | CASSEQGSLQPQHF
few | . | TRBJ1-5 | TRBV10-1 | TGCGCCAGCAGTTTTGTGGATCAGCCCCAGCATTTT | CASSFVDQPQHF
. | TRBD2 | TRBJ2-3 | TRBV7-2 | TGTGCCAGCAGCTTAGCCTATAGCGGGAGGGTAGGAGATACGCAGTATTTT | CASSLAYSGRVGDTQYF
. | . | TRBJ1-1 | TRBV9 | TGTGCCAGCAGCGTCCACCTTTCGAACACTGAAGCTTTCTTT | CASSVHLSNTEAFF
. | . | TRBJ1-2 | TRBV5-1 | TGCGCCAGCAGCCCAGTTGTTGGGGACGTCTATGGCTACACCTTC | CASSPVVGDVYGYTF
. | TRBD1 | TRBJ2-7 | TRBV6-1 | TGTGCCATCACGGGGACAGTCTCCTACGAGCAGTACTTC | CAITGTVSYEQYF
. | . | TRBJ1-6 | TRBV27 | TGTGCCAGCAGTTTCCAGAGCTCCTATAATTCACCCCTCCACTTT | CASSFQSSYNSPLHF
. | . | TRBJ1-3 | TRBV7-9 | TGTGCCAGCAGCTTAGCCAGCCTGTTTTTAACTGGAAACACCATATATTTT | CASSLASLFLTGNTIYF
. | . | TRBJ1-2 | TRBV7-9 | TGTGCCAGCAGCTACGGGCAGGGAGATGGCTACACCTTC | CASSYGQGDGYTF
. | TRBD1 | TRBJ1-5 | TRBV28 | TGTGCCAGCATTCACCCAGGGGGGGTTTATCAGCCCCAGCATTTT | CASIHPGGVYQPQHF